This TCR beta chain was sequenced in a study of Ad26.COV2.S vaccination and SARS-CoV-2 variants. Whole-study context: Sample donor was a member of the COV1001 Ad26.COV2.S trial arm.

Treatment meaning: roughly 18 received Ad26.COV2.S at low or high dose, single or two shots; roughly five received placebo; per-sample allocation not given. Samples analyzed were those drawn on day 63 after the first vaccine or placebo injection. It was an adult aged 18-55 years in Boston who was the donor. Losses at the gene ends were 4 bases for V and 2 bases for J; bases not matched to a gene: 1. CDR1 and CDR2 from the germline V gene are SGHTA and FQGNSA. This CDR3 has 14 residues. Only in-frame clones appear in the TCRdb table, and some are missing; sequencing was by immunoSEQ multiplex PCR. The sample yields some 340,000 clones, roughly 86% seen once. This clone is a singleton in its sample.

Specimen: peripheral blood, collected in a trial of Ad26.COV2.S vaccine versus placebo. The TCR sequence derives from a person between 18 and 65 years old who received the Ad26.COV2.S COVID-19 vaccine or a placebo. This chain joins TRBV7-2 and TRBJ2-1; 8 bases agree with TRBD2. The CDR3, as DNA: TGTGCCAGCAGCTATAGCGGGGCCTACAATGAGCAGTTCTTC. Its protein is CASSYSGAYNEQFF. Looking up the rest from reference TRBV7-2 and TRBJ2-1 gives the full variable domain: GAGVSQSPSNKVTEKGKDVELRCDPISGHTALYWYRQSLGQGLEFLIYFQGNSAPDKSGLPSDRFSAERTGGSVSTLTIQRTQQEDSAVYLCASSYSGAYNEQFFGPGTRLTVL.